This T cell receptor beta chain was observed in a study of OX40 agonist ivuxolimab in advanced cancers. Study-wide context: Ivuxolimab, an antibody that agonizes OX40 (CD134), was administered to the patients. Patients with prior anti-PD-1, anti-PD-L1 or anti-CTLA-4 therapy were eligible; 40% had some.

There are 16 residues in the CDR3. Trimming cost V 3 bases and J 6 bases; bases outside gene matches: 9. Germline V gene lookup returns CDR1 KGHSH and CDR2 LQKENI. Study results and caveats: Low normalized clonal expansion also occurred in some nonresponding patients. There were, on average, more expanded clones in CD8+ T cells than in CD4+.

Using immunoSEQ multiplex PCR, the repertoire was profiled, and TCRdb retains in-frame clones only, with some absent. The table has some 80,000 clones, about 88% seen once. This clone was counted once. What it binds is unknown. The clonotype originates from an adult with an advanced solid tumor such as melanoma, head and neck, liver or kidney cancer. This sequence joins TRBV18 and TRBJ1-2; TRBD1 matches at 11 bases. Sample: CD4+ or CD8+ T cells sorted from blood, taken in a trial of the OX40 agonist ivuxolimab. This CDR3 reads CASSPSRTGGPDGYTF. The DNA of the CDR3 is TGTGCCAGCTCACCCTCCCGGACAGGGGGCCCGGATGGCTACACCTTC.